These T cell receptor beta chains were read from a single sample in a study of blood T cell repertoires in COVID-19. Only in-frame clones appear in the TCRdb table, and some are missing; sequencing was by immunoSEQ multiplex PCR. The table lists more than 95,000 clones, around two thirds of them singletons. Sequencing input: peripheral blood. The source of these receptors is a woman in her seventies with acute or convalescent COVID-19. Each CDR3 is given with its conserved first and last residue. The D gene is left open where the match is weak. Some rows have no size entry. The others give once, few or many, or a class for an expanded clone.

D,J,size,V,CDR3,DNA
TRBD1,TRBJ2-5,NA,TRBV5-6,CASSLVRGQVGQETQYF,TGTGCCAGCAGCTTGGTTAGGGGACAGGTTGGCCAAGAGACCCAGTACTTC
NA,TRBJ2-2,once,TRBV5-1,CASSSAGHTGELFF,TGCGCCAGCAGCTCGGCAGGGCACACCGGGGAGCTGTTTTTT
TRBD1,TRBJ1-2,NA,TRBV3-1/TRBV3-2,CASSLSDRGWDGYTF,TGTGCCAGCAGCCTATCTGACAGGGGTTGGGATGGCTACACCTTC
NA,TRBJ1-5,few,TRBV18,CASSPLGEGPQHF,TGTGCCAGCTCACCACTAGGGGAGGGGCCCCAGCATTTT
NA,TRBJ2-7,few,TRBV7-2,CASSFQTSSYEQYF,TGTGCCAGCAGCTTTCAGACTAGCTCCTACGAGCAGTACTTC
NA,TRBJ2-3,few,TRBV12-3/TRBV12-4,CASNQGSDTQYF,TGTGCCAGCAATCAGGGGTCAGATACGCAGTATTTT
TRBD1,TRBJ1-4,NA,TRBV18,CASSTQGATRNEKLFF,TGTGCCAGCTCCACTCAGGGGGCCACCCGAAATGAAAAACTGTTTTTT
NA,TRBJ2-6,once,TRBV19,CASSTNTGSGANVLTF,TGTGCCAGTAGTACTAACACGGGATCTGGGGCCAACGTCCTGACTTTC
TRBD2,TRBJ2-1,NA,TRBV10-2,CASRVASGGARGEQFF,TGCGCCAGCAGGGTGGCTAGCGGGGGGGCCCGTGGTGAGCAGTTCTTC
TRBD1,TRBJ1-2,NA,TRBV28,CASSSIAGQGEGKANYGYTF,TGTGCCAGCAGTTCAATTGCGGGACAGGGTGAAGGTAAAGCTAACTATGGCTACACCTTC
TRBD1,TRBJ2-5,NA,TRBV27,CASSWDSQETQYF,TGTGCCAGCAGTTGGGACAGCCAAGAGACCCAGTACTTC
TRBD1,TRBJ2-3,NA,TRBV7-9,CASSLGQGSTDTQYF,TGTGCCAGCAGCTTAGGACAGGGAAGCACAGATACGCAGTATTTT
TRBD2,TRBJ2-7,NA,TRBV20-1,CSASSSGGSTYEQYF,TGCAGTGCTAGTTCTAGCGGGGGGTCTACCTACGAGCAGTACTTC
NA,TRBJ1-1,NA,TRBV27,CASSRREANTEAFF,TGTGCCAGCAGTCGCAGGGAAGCGAACACTGAAGCTTTCTTT
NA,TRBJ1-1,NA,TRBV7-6,CASSSHRNTEAFF,TGTGCCAGCAGCTCCCACAGGAACACTGAAGCTTTCTTT
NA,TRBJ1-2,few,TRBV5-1,CASSWVGEGGYTF,TGCGCCAGCAGCTGGGTAGGGGAAGGCGGCTACACCTTC
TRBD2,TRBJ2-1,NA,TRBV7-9,CASSSGGARSYNEQFF,TGTGCCAGCAGCTCCGGGGGGGCCCGATCCTACAATGAGCAGTTCTTC
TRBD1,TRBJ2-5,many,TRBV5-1,CASSLGGRGTGRETQYF,TGCGCCAGCAGCTTGGGGGGCCGGGGGACAGGGAGAGAGACCCAGTACTTC
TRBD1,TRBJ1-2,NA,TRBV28,CASSSAGTGSYGYTF,TGTGCCAGCAGCTCCGCAGGGACAGGGAGCTATGGCTACACCTTC
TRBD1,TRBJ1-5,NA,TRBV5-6,CASSLGGGHAGSNQPQHF,TGTGCCAGCAGCTTGGGAGGGGGCCATGCCGGAAGCAATCAGCCCCAGCATTTT
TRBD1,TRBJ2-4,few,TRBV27,CASSLVPGQGFIQYF,TGTGCCAGCAGTTTAGTACCGGGACAGGGGTTTATTCAGTACTTC
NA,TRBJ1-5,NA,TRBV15,CATSRDLGQGRHF,TGTGCCACCAGCAGAGATCTAGGGCAGGGGAGGCATTTT
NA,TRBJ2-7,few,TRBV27,CASSLAGLGSYEQYF,TGTGCCAGCAGTCTCGCAGGGTTGGGGTCCTACGAGCAGTACTTC
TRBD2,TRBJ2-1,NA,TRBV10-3,CAISESGLAGNNEQFF,TGTGCCATCAGTGAGTCGGGACTAGCGGGAAACAATGAGCAGTTCTTC
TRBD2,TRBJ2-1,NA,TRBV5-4,CASNLAGVVNEQFF,TGTGCCAGCAATCTAGCGGGAGTAGTCAATGAGCAGTTCTTC
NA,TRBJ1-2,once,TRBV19,CASSMALTTAIVGYTF,TGTGCCAGTAGTATGGCCCTTACGACAGCTATAGTCGGCTACACCTTC
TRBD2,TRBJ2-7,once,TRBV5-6,CASSLVRLASSYEQYF,TGTGCCAGCAGCTTGGTTCGACTAGCGAGCTCCTACGAGCAGTACTTC
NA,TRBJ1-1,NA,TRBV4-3,CASSQHLTGGAFF,TGCGCCAGCAGCCAACACCTGACAGGTGGCGCTTTCTTT
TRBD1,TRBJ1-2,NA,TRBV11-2,CASSSDRGNWGYTF,TGTGCCAGCAGCTCTGACAGGGGTAATTGGGGCTACACCTTC
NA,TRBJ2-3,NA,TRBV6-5,CASFGGLTDTQYF,TGTGCCAGCTTTGGAGGGTTAACAGATACGCAGTATTTT
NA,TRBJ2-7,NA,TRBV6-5,CASRSTGNSGSEQYF,TGTGCCAGCAGATCCACAGGGAATTCGGGTAGCGAGCAGTACTTC
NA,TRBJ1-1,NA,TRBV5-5,CASSLGLGVAMNTEAFF,TGTGCCAGCAGCTTGGGACTCGGGGTAGCCATGAACACTGAAGCTTTCTTT
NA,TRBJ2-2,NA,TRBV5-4,CASSLAGPSGELFF,TGTGCCAGCAGCTTGGCAGGGCCCTCCGGGGAGCTGTTTTTT
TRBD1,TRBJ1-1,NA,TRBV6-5,CASRIQGGLNTEAFF,TGTGCCAGCAGAATCCAGGGGGGTTTGAACACTGAAGCTTTCTTT
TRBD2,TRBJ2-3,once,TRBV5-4,CASSPRTSGRRATQYF,TGTGCCAGCAGCCCGAGGACTAGCGGGAGACGAGCTACGCAGTATTTT
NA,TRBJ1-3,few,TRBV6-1,CASSEVTGSGNTIYF,TGTGCCAGCAGTGAAGTTACAGGGTCGGGAAACACCATATATTTT
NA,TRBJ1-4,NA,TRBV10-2,CASSDSGWGKLFF,TGCGCCAGCAGTGATTCAGGGTGGGGCAAACTGTTTTTT
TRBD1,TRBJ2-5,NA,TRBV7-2,CASSSGTGVWAQYF,TGTGCCAGCAGCTCCGGGACAGGGGTTTGGGCCCAGTACTTC
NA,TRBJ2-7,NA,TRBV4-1,CASSQDRTALYEQYF,TGCGCCAGCAGCCAAGATCGAACAGCCCTCTACGAGCAGTACTTC
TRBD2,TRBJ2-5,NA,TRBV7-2,CASSPGAGFGRETQYF,TGTGCCAGCAGCCCTGGAGCGGGATTCGGGAGAGAGACCCAGTACTTC